This entry describes one T cell receptor beta chain. Original methodology: Estimation of nucleated cell counts was performed using reference gene primer amplification. The protocol was immunoSEQ multiplex PCR, while the TCRdb copy is restricted to in-frame clones and leaves out a portion. The V and J calls and the clone size are those of that table, but D and trimming were determined from the DNA. The sample carries approximately 170,000 clones, more than 85% recorded once. V shed 0 bases and J shed 3 bases, with 17 bases lying between them. From germline, CDR1 is MRHNA and CDR2 SNTAGT. The CDR3 spans 18 residues. This sample was included in a study of blood T cell repertoires in COVID-19. About the study: Acute and convalescent COVID-19 samples came from the United States, Italy and Spain. T cells, B-cell-depleted T cells, or PBMCs supplied cDNA or gDNA.

The sample comprised peripheral blood. The chain joins TRBV6-4 to TRBJ1-4, with a possible D match to TRBD1 (6 bases). The receptor was isolated from a man aged 30 to 45 with acute or convalescent COVID-19. CDR3 sequence reads: CASSDSEMKPGANEKLFF. CDR3 bases: TGTGCCAGCAGTGACTCGGAAATGAAACCAGGGGCTAATGAAAAACTGTTTTTT.